Sequencing of this T cell receptor (beta chain) was carried out in a study of T cells in Graves' hyperthyroidism and ophthalmopathy. From germline, CDR1 is SGHRS and CDR2 YFSETQ. The CDR3 sequence is 19 residues long. Trimming removed 0 bases from V and 1 base from J; junction bases left unmatched: 15. This clonotype was recorded once. Antigen: not known. Researchers took RNA transcripts and amplified the TCR beta CDR3 regions from them. The study used the HTBI primer set for a first-round RT-PCR of the TCR CDR3. TCRdb reprocessed the multiplex PCR reads with MiXCR, giving one entry per CDR3 protein. The table lists fewer than 450,000 distinct CDR3 sequences, more than 12% of them singletons. Points from the study as a whole: For ophthalmopathy, model prediction preceded onset by a median about 6.4 months.

V and J are TRBV5-1 and TRBJ2-5; 7 bases map to TRBD1. The sample comprised blood. This receptor was taken from a man aged 50-60 years with Graves' ophthalmopathy. CDR3 loop: CASSLARQGSLLSQETQYF. The CDR3 coding sequence is TGCGCCAGCAGCTTGGCACGACAGGGCTCCCTCTTAAGCCAAGAGACCCAGTACTTC.